These 18 T cell receptor beta chains were sequenced from one sample in a study of shared clonotypes between healthy human individuals. Data came from immunoSEQ multiplex PCR; TCRdb stores just in-frame clones and leaves some out. The sample holds about 680,000 clones, 60% to 75% seen once. Sequencing used memory CD4+ T cells sorted from blood. Subset of the sample: CD45RA-negative fraction. The source is a woman in her twenties or thirties in good health.

The V gene is TRBV7-9, the J gene TRBJ2-7; 9 bases line up with TRBD2. CDR1 and CDR2 from the germline V gene are SEHNR and FQNEAQ (reference sequence). This CDR3 spans 15 amino acids. V trimming: 1 base; J trimming: 7 bases; junction bases outside the gene matches: 8. CDR3 in DNA: TGTGCCAGCAGCTTAGTGGCTAGCGGGACTCGGGAGCAGTACTTC. Translated, it gives CASSLVASGTREQYF.

The chain uses TRBV7-2 and TRBJ2-1; 10 bases agree with TRBD2. CDR3 size: 16 residues. After removal of 5 bases from V and 0 bases from J, the junction contained 4 bases not matched to a gene. The germline CDR1 and CDR2 sequences are SGHTA and FQGNSA. The CDR3 coding sequence is TGTGCCAGCAGCCGTACTAGCGGGACCTCCTACAATGAGCAGTTCTTC. Protein product: CASSRTSGTSYNEQFF.

The rearrangement uses TRBV6-4 and TRBJ2-5; D ambiguous. The germline V and J ends were trimmed by 2 bases and 3 bases, with 22 bases remaining between them. This CDR3 comprises 18 residues. Germline CDR1 and CDR2: MRHNA and SNTAGT. The CDR3 region is CASSDPPFKMRCKETQYF. The CDR3 coding sequence is TGTGCCAGCAGTGACCCCCCGTTCAAAATGAGATGCAAAGAGACCCAGTACTTC.

The chain has TRBV19 and TRBJ2-5, with 9 bases fitting TRBD1. In germline, CDR1 is LNHDA, CDR2 SQIVND (reference sequence). This CDR3 comprises 16 residues. Trimming cost V 6 bases and J 5 bases; bases outside gene matches: 13. The CDR3 loop is CASSPTGGLEGETQYF. The CDR3 DNA reads as TGTGCCAGTAGCCCTACAGGGGGCTTAGAGGGGGAGACCCAGTACTTC.

J is TRBJ1-5 and V is TRBV7-2, with unresolved D. The germline V and J ends were trimmed by 1 base and 5 bases, with 6 bases remaining between them. The CDR3 totals 13 residues. Per the germline V gene, CDR1 is SGHTA and CDR2 is FQGNSA. The CDR3 spells CASSLVPDQPQHF. As DNA, the CDR3 is TGTGCCAGCAGCTTAGTCCCAGATCAGCCCCAGCATTTT.

V is TRBV2 and J is TRBJ1-5; D is uncertain. V dropped 7 bases and J dropped 7 bases, with 17 bases sitting between them. Per the germline V gene, CDR1 is SNHLY and CDR2 is FYNNEI. The CDR3 runs to 14 residues. CDR3 sequence reads: CASMGGGQRQPQHF. The DNA for the CDR3 is TGTGCCAGCATGGGAGGCGGGCAGCGACAGCCCCAGCATTTT.

This clone has more than one count but fewer than ten. The chain has TRBV9 and TRBJ1-3; no clear D. CDR3 length equals 15 residues. Germline V CDR1 and CDR2: SGDLS, YYNGEE. The V end was cut by 2 bases, the J end by 4 bases, with 13 bases between. The CDR3 nucleotides read TGTGCCAGCAGCGTGGGGAATCCCCGAGGAAACACCATATATTTT. It is translated as CASSVGNPRGNTIYF.

The chain recombines TRBV6-5 with TRBJ2-1; TRBD2 matches 9 bases. With V trimmed by 2 bases and J by 7 bases, 9 bases remained unmatched. Germline loops: CDR1 MNHEY, CDR2 SVGAGI. The CDR3 runs 16 residues. The CDR3, as DNA: TGTGCCAGCAGTTACGGAGCGGGAGGTAATGGGAATGAGCAGTTCTTC. Translated: CASSYGAGGNGNEQFF.

The chain recombines TRBV6-1 with TRBJ2-1; unclear D gene. The germline V gene has CDR1 MNHNS and CDR2 SASEGT. The CDR3 is 16 residues long. Trimming shortened V by 1 base and J by 8 bases, and 18 bases separated the two germline ends. The CDR3 DNA reads as TGTGCCAGCAGTGAAGTTTACGGCGGCATCGGCGATGAGCAGTTCTTC. It encodes CASSEVYGGIGDEQFF.

To note about this clone: Other DNA sequences in this sample translate to the same CDR3. The rearrangement joins TRBV19 to TRBJ2-3; 13 bases are shared with TRBD2. The CDR3 runs 14 residues. The V and J ends lost 9 bases and 3 bases, in that order; junction bases with no gene match: 3. Germline V gives CDR1 LNHDA, CDR2 SQIVND (reference sequence). The CDR3 region has the DNA TGTGCCAGCAGGACTAGCGGGAGTACAGATACGCAGTATTTT. Its protein product is CASRTSGSTDTQYF.

The CDR3 sequence: CASSRTFSYNEQFF. Written as DNA, the CDR3 is TGTGCCAGCAGCCGGACATTCTCCTACAATGAGCAGTTCTTC. The rearrangement uses TRBV28 and TRBJ2-1; D is perhaps TRBD1 (5 bases). CDR3 length: 14 amino acids. Trimming took off 6 bases at V and 0 bases at J, with 9 bases between the two ends. Germline CDR1 MDHEN, CDR2 SYDVKM.

The chain carries TRBV10-3 and TRBJ2-7; the match to TRBD2 covers 9 bases. Germline CDR1 reads ENHRY; CDR2 reads SYGVKD. The CDR3 has 15 residues. Trimming took 0 bases from V and 5 from J; bases not matched to a gene: 5. This CDR3 is CAISESGVAGDEQYF. As DNA, the CDR3 is TGTGCCATCAGTGAGTCTGGAGTAGCGGGAGACGAGCAGTACTTC.

V gene TRBV30 combines with J gene TRBJ1-3, with D perhaps TRBD1 (5 bases). Looked up from germline, CDR1 is GTSNPN and CDR2 is SVGIG (reference sequence). The CDR3 spans 15 residues. Between the trimmed V and J ends, which lost 2 bases and 0 bases, there was a span of 11 bases. The CDR3 DNA reads as TGTGCCTGGAGTACGCCAGGGCTCTCTGGAAACACCATATATTTT. This gives the protein CAWSTPGLSGNTIYF.

The chain combines TRBV2 with TRBJ2-4; D may match TRBD1 or TRBD2 (6 bases each). The V end was cut by 11 bases, the J end by 0 bases, with 20 bases between. The CDR3 is 16 residues long. Germline CDR1 is SNHLY and CDR2 is FYNNEI. CDR3 amino acids: CAGRDTRGRAKNIQYF. The CDR3, as DNA: TGTGCCGGGCGGGACACAAGAGGGAGAGCCAAAAACATTCAGTACTTC. The full variable domain, rest sourced from reference TRBV2 and TRBJ2-4, is EPEVTQTPSHQVTQMGQEVILRCVPISNHLYFYWYRQILGQKVEFLVSFYNNEISEKSEIFDDQFSVERPDGSNFTLKIRSTKLEDSAMYFCAGRDTRGRAKNIQYFGAGTRLSVL.

The V gene is TRBV11-2, the J gene TRBJ2-2; D is perhaps TRBD2 (5 bases). With 1 base removed from V and 1 base from J, the gap between germline ends came to 10 bases. The germline CDR1 and CDR2 sequences are SGHAT and FQNNGV. The CDR3 has 16 amino acids. The CDR3 DNA sequence: TGTGCCAGCAGCTTAGGGGAGTTCCTGAACACCGGGGAGCTGTTTTTT. This translates into CASSLGEFLNTGELFF.

This sequence joins TRBV9 and TRBJ2-1, with 7 bases lining up with TRBD1. CDR3 length: 15 amino acids. The V gene's germline CDR1 is SGDLS and CDR2 YYNGEE. The junction had 2 bases not matched to a gene; V was cut back by 1 base and J by 1 base. The CDR3 loop reads CASSVRDRSYNEQFF. As DNA, the CDR3 is TGTGCCAGCAGCGTACGGGACAGATCCTACAATGAGCAGTTCTTC.

This clone was observed a few times. The V gene is TRBV5-4, the J gene TRBJ2-5; TRBD2 matches 9 bases. Trimming took 0 bases from V and 11 from J; bases not matched to a gene: 11. The CDR3 has 15 amino acids. The V gene's germline CDR1 is SGHNT and CDR2 YYREEE (reference sequence). Written as DNA, the CDR3 is TGTGCCAGCAGCTTGGTACTAGCGGGCTCGTTGGAGCAGTACTTC. This sequence encodes CASSLVLAGSLEQYF.

A few counts support this clone. The chain recombines TRBV27 with TRBJ2-7; D perhaps matches TRBD2 (6 bases). Germline-derived CDR1 and CDR2 are MNHEY and SMNVEV (reference sequence). The ends were cut back, 4 bases at V and 6 bases at J, with 16 bases in the middle. The CDR3 consists of 14 residues. The CDR3 nucleotides read TGTGCCAGCAGTTCACCCGGATGGGGAGGCGAGCAGTACTTC. It is translated as CASSSPGWGGEQYF.